What follows describes a single TCR beta chain. What it binds is not known. The germline gene is not matched at one end of the junction; a read error may be the cause. Original methodology: Variation in CDR3 across clinicopathological groups served as the basis for constructing a distant-metastasis classifier in papillary thyroid cancer. TCRdb re-processed the PCR reads through MiXCR. The V and J calls come from TCRdb's annotation, not from the publication. The table shows 7,500 to 8,500 clones, with 23% occurring only once. The data derive from a study of metastatic and nonmetastatic thyroid tumors. Study-wide background: Comparison of repertoires was carried out across blood and tumor or nodule tissue from malignant and benign thyroid patients.

Thyroid surgery had not been preceded by any treatment in any patient. General study results and limits: Relative to benign nodules, malignant thyroid tumors were reportedly characterized by significantly elevated TCR beta diversity in blood and tumor.

CDR3 size: 14 residues. From germline, CDR1 is MNHNS and CDR2 SASEGT. This chain links TRBV6-1 with TRBJ2-2, with D possibly matching TRBD1 (6 bases). The sequencing input was tumor tissue. The origin of this receptor is a female donor with papillary thyroid cancer or a benign thyroid nodule (not recorded which). Some clones in this sample may be carry-over from other donors' samples. The CDR3 loop reads CASRAGTHTGEQFF. The CDR3, as DNA: TGTGCCAGCAGGGCCGGGACACACACCGGTGAGCAGTTCTTT.